This T cell receptor (beta chain) appears in the sequencing data of a study of cytomegalovirus exposure and HLA in healthy donors. The PCR contained 60 Vbeta and 13 Jbeta primers. Sequencing used immunoSEQ multiplex PCR; TCRdb keeps in-frame clones, though not all of them. The sample table includes over 35,000 clones. In regard to this clone: Antigen specificity is unknown.

Overall study results and limits: An assumption of roughly uniform sequencing depth across donors underlay the presence/absence analyses. TCR beta sequences reportedly predicted the HLA-A and HLA-B alleles of most subjects accurately.

CDR3 size: 17 residues. Germline V gene data show CDR1 as SQVTM and CDR2 as ANQGSEA. The trim removed 5 bases at V and 3 bases at J, leaving 11 bases unmatched. Sequenced input: PBMCs. The source of this sequence is a woman between 25 and 40 years old in good health and CMV-seronegative. This chain uses TRBV29-1 with TRBJ2-2, with 11 bases lining up with TRBD2. The CDR3: CSVSALAGGSYTGELFF. For the CDR3, the DNA is TGCAGCGTTAGCGCGCTAGCGGGAGGTTCGTACACCGGGGAGCTGTTTTTT.